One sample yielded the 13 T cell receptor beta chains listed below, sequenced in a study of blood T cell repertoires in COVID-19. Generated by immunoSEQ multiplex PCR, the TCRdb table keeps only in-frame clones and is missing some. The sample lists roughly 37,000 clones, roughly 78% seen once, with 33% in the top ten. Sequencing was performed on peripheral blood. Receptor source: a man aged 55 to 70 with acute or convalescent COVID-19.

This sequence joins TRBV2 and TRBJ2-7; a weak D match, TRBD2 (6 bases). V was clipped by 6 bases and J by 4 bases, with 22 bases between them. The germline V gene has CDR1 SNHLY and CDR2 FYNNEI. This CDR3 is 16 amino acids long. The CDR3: CASRILFDGRDYEQYF. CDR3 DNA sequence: TGTGCCAGCAGGATACTATTCGACGGGAGAGATTACGAGCAGTACTTC.

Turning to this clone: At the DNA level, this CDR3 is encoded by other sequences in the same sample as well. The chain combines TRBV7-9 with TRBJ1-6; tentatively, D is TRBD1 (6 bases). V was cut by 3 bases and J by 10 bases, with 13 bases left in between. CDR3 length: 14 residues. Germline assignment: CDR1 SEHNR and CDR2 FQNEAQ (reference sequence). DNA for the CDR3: TGTGCCAGCAGCTTCTACAGGGCTGAATCACCCCTCCACTTT. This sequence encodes CASSFYRAESPLHF.

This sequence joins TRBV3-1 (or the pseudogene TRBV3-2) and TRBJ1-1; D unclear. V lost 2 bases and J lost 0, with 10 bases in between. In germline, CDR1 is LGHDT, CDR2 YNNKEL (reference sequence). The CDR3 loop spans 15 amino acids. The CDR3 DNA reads TGTGCCAGCAGCCAAAACCCTTCTATGAACACTGAAGCTTTCTTT. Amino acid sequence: CASSQNPSMNTEAFF.

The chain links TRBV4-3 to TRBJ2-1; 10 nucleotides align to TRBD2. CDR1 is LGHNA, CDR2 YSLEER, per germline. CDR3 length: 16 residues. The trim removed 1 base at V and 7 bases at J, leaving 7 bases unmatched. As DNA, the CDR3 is TGCGCCAGCAGCCAAGCCCCTAGCGGGAGTTTAAATGAGCAGTTCTTC. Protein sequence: CASSQAPSGSLNEQFF.

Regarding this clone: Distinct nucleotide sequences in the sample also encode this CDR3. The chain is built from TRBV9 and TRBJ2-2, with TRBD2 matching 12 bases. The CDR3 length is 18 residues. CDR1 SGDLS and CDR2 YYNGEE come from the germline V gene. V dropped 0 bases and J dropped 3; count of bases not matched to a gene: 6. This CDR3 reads CASSVGLAGGPHTGELFF. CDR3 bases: TGTGCCAGCAGCGTAGGCCTAGCGGGAGGGCCACACACCGGGGAGCTGTTTTTT.

DNA for the CDR3: TGTGCCAGCAGCACCCGGACAGGGGAAGACTCACCCCTCCACTTT. Amino acid sequence: CASSTRTGEDSPLHF. The chain links TRBV7-9 to TRBJ1-6, with 9 bases lining up with TRBD1. CDR1 is SEHNR, CDR2 FQNEAQ, per germline (reference sequence). This CDR3 is built from 15 residues. Trimming at V came to 5 bases and at J to 10 bases, leaving 9 bases not matched to a gene.

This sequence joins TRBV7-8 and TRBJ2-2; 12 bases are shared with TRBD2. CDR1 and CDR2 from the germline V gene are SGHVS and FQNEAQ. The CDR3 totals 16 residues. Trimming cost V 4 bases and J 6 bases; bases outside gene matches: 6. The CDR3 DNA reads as TGTGCCAGCAGCTCTAGCGGGAGGGCCGGGGCCGGGGAGCTGTTTTTT. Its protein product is CASSSSGRAGAGELFF.

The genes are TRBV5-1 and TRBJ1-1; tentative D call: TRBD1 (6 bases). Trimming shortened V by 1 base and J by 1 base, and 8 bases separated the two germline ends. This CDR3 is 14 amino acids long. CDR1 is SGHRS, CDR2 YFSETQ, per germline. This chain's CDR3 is CASSLQGTNTEAFF. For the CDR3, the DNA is TGCGCCAGCAGCTTGCAGGGGACGAACACTGAAGCTTTCTTT.

In DNA form, the CDR3 reads TGTGCCAGCAGACCAGGGACTAGCGGGAGGCCCTACGAGCAGTACTTC. As protein: CASRPGTSGRPYEQYF. V is TRBV28 and J is TRBJ2-7; 15 nucleotides line up with TRBD2. Trimming at V came to 6 bases and at J to 2 bases, leaving 5 bases not matched to a gene. In germline, CDR1 is MDHEN, CDR2 SYDVKM. This CDR3 is 16 amino acids long.

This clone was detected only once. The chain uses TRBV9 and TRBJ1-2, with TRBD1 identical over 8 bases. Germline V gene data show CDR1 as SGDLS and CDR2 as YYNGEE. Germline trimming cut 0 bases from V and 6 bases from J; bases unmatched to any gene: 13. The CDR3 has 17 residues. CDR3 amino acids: CASSVAGSQGAQDGYTF. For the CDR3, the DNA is TGTGCCAGCAGCGTAGCGGGGAGTCAGGGGGCGCAGGATGGCTACACCTTC.

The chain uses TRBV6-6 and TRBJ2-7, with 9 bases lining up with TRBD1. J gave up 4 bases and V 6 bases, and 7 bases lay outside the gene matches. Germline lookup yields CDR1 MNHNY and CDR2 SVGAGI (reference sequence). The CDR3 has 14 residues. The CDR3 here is CASRSGTGMYEQYF. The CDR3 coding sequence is TGTGCCAGCAGATCCGGGACAGGGATGTACGAGCAGTACTTC.

CDR3 loop: CASSFTVPYEQYF. The CDR3, as DNA: TGTGCCAGCAGTTTTACAGTTCCCTACGAGCAGTACTTC. The chain uses TRBV12-3 or TRBV12-4 and TRBJ2-7, with D hard to call. The CDR3 runs 13 residues. Trimming removed 3 bases from V and 2 bases from J, with 8 bases in between.

The CDR3 reads CASNPGSTYEQYF. The CDR3, as DNA: TGTGCCAGCAACCCCGGGTCCACCTACGAGCAGTACTTC. This chain uses TRBV6-6 with TRBJ2-7; D unclear. V was trimmed by 7 bases and J by 2 bases, leaving 12 bases between them. The V gene's germline CDR1 is MNHNY and CDR2 SVGAGI (reference sequence). The length of the CDR3 is 13 residues.